This TCR beta chain was profiled in a study of blood T cell repertoires in COVID-19. About the study: Samples of COVID-19 (acute and convalescent) were obtained from the United States, Italy and Spain. Sample material is recorded as cDNA or gDNA derived from T cells, B-cell-depleted T cells, or PBMCs.

Germline V CDR1 and CDR2: SGHTA, FQGTGA. CDR3 length: 15 amino acids. Trimming left V 11 bases short and J 3 bases short, with 22 bases between. Libraries were prepared by immunoSEQ multiplex PCR; TCRdb keeps only in-frame clonotypes and omits some of them. There are under 200,000 clones in the sample; more than 75% occur only once, and around 2.7% lies in the top ten. Input material: peripheral blood. The chain combines TRBV7-3 with TRBJ1-2; D call uncertain. The source is a man aged 35-49 years with active or convalescent COVID-19. CDR3 amino acids: CAAAEGGPIYYGYTF. The CDR3 DNA reads as TGTGCCGCAGCGGAGGGAGGACCGATATACTATGGCTACACCTTC.